Following are 21 T cell receptor beta chains from one sample sequenced in a study of T-cell reconstitution after alpha-beta-depleted transplantation in children. A TCRbeta library incorporating unique molecular identifiers was prepared. Each CDR3 protein gets one entry after TCRdb re-called the PCR reads with MiXCR. Among roughly 70,000 distinct CDR3 sequences listed, roughly 4.9% were seen once. The specimen was PBMCs, mostly from graft donor cells, collected 180 days after TCRalphabeta/CD19-depleted stem cell transplant. Receptors originate from a boy less than two years old who had a stem cell transplant for acute myeloid leukemia, so the T cells may come from the graft donor.

A few counts support this clonotype. The chain links TRBV5-8 to TRBJ2-4; TRBD1 is a possible D gene (6 bases). This CDR3 comprises 15 residues. CDR1 and CDR2 from the germline V gene are SGHTS and YDEGEE. The V end was cut by 2 bases, the J end by 6 bases, with 15 bases between. CDR3 sequence: CASSFSVGAANIQYF. The DNA for the CDR3 is TGTGCCAGCAGCTTCTCAGTGGGGGCGGCAAACATTCAGTACTTC. Complete variable domain (other parts from reference TRBV5-8 and TRBJ2-4): EAGVTQSPTHLIKTRGQQATLRCSPISGHTSVYWYQQALGLGLQFLLWYDEGEERNRGNFPPRFSGRQFPNYSSELNVNALELEDSALYLCASSFSVGAANIQYFGAGTRLSVL.

This clonotype was detected ten times or more. This chain joins TRBV6-2 or TRBV6-3 and TRBJ1-5; 7 bases agree with TRBD1. CDR3 size: 14 residues. The V gene end was trimmed by 6 bases and the J gene end by 3 bases; junction bases not matched to a gene: 5. CDR1 and CDR2 (germline): MNHEY, SVGEGT. In nucleotides, the CDR3 is TGTGCCAGCAGAAGGGGACAGCTCAATCAGCCCCAGCATTTT. Its protein is CASRRGQLNQPQHF.

The table lists this clonotype with many counts. The chain has TRBV6-1 and TRBJ2-1, with D unresolved. CDR1 and CDR2 from the germline V gene are MNHNS and SASEGT. Between the trimmed V and J ends, which lost 7 bases and 2 bases, there was a span of 6 bases. The CDR3 runs 12 residues. The CDR3 nucleotides are TGTGCCAGCAAGGCAGCCTACAATGAGCAGTTCTTC. This translates into CASKAAYNEQFF.

This clonotype was counted ten times or more. The rearrangement links TRBV20-1 to TRBJ1-2; possible D gene TRBD1, 5 bases. This CDR3 is 11 amino acids long. The germline V gene has CDR1 DFQATT and CDR2 SNEGSKA (reference sequence). The ends were cut back, 6 bases at V and 5 bases at J, with 10 bases in the middle. CDR3 sequence reads: CSAPGAYGYTF. The CDR3 DNA follows: TGCAGTGCCCCCGGGGCATATGGCTACACCTTC.

This clonotype was recorded at least ten times. The rearrangement uses TRBV7-2 and TRBJ2-7; TRBD2 matches at 12 bases. The ends lost 5 bases at V and 1 base at J; junction bases unmatched: 12. The germline V gene has CDR1 SGHTA and CDR2 FQGNSA. The CDR3 runs 18 residues. CDR3 residues: CASSPSGGVGIGSYEQYF. The CDR3 coding sequence is TGTGCCAGCAGCCCTAGCGGGGGGGTGGGGATTGGGTCCTACGAGCAGTACTTC.

This clonotype was observed many times. The chain recombines TRBV11-3 with TRBJ2-3; D ambiguous. The V end was cut by 1 base, the J end by 3 bases, with 11 bases between. Germline V gives CDR1 SGHNT, CDR2 YENEEA. This CDR3 has 15 amino acids. In nucleotides, the CDR3 is TGTGCCAGCAGCTTAGGATCCGTACCAACAGATACGCAGTATTTT. Amino acid sequence: CASSLGSVPTDTQYF.

In this sample, this clonotype turned up many times. The chain joins TRBV6-5 to TRBJ2-7, with TRBD1 as a possible D gene (5 bases). The CDR3 length is 18 residues. Germline V CDR1 and CDR2: MNHEY, SVGAGI. V lost 8 bases, J lost 7 bases, and 33 bases lay in between. The CDR3, as DNA: TGTGCCAGCGCCAGTGGCTGGGGCTTCCTAGGACGGTACAGGGAGCAGTACTTC. Its protein product is CASASGWGFLGRYREQYF.

This clonotype occurred many times. The gene calls are TRBV5-1 and TRBJ2-2; D ambiguous. V lost 1 base and J 0 bases, leaving 7 bases between the germline ends. Germline V CDR1 and CDR2: SGHRS, YFSETQ. The CDR3 length is 15 residues. CDR3 sequence reads: CASSLISTNTGELFF. CDR3 DNA sequence: TGCGCCAGCAGCTTGATTAGCACGAACACCGGGGAGCTGTTTTTT. The variable domain in full, with the rest retrieved from reference TRBV5-1 and TRBJ2-2, is KAGVTQTPRYLIKTRGQQVTLSCSPISGHRSVSWYQQTPGQGLQFLFEYFSETQRNKGNFPGRFSGRQFSNSRSEMNVSTLELGDSALYLCASSLISTNTGELFFGEGSRLTVL.

This clonotype was seen at least ten times. This chain joins TRBV12-3 or TRBV12-4 and TRBJ2-3, with 7 bases identical to TRBD2. V trimming: 2 bases; J trimming: 12 bases; junction bases outside the gene matches: 14. This CDR3 has 15 residues. CDR3 nucleotide sequence: TGTGCCAGCAGTTTACGGTCGGGGGGACCGATAGCCCAGTATTTT. Translating gives CASSLRSGGPIAQYF.

Many counts were recorded for this clonotype. This chain uses TRBV20-1 with TRBJ2-7; TRBD2 matches 10 bases. Trimming took 0 bases from V and 3 from J; bases not matched to a gene: 5. CDR3 length: 15 amino acids. Germline CDR1 DFQATT, CDR2 SNEGSKA (reference sequence). CDR3 DNA sequence: TGCAGTGCTAGAGAGGTAGCGGGGGGATTCTACGAGCAGTACGTC. Protein product: CSAREVAGGFYEQYV.

In its sample, this clonotype was seen many times. V gene TRBV27 combines with J gene TRBJ1-4; D gene uncertain. The CDR3 is 13 residues long. V lost 4 bases and J 6 bases, leaving 9 bases between the germline ends. The germline V gene has CDR1 MNHEY and CDR2 SMNVEV (reference sequence). Here the CDR3 reads CASSSLLHEKLFF. The CDR3 DNA follows: TGTGCCAGCAGTTCTCTGTTGCATGAAAAACTGTTTTTT.

This clonotype was seen ten or more times. This chain uses TRBV20-1 with TRBJ2-7; possible D gene TRBD2, 7 bases. The germline CDR1 and CDR2 sequences are DFQATT and SNEGSKA (reference sequence). Trimming cost V 2 bases and J 5 bases, with 10 bases left between them. The CDR3 covers 12 residues. The CDR3 sequence is CSARKGGDEQYV. The CDR3 DNA reads TGCAGTGCTAGAAAGGGGGGGGACGAGCAGTACGTC.

This clonotype was counted at least ten times. This chain links TRBV12-3 or TRBV12-4 with TRBJ2-7; D ambiguous. This CDR3 region has 16 residues. V lost 4 bases and J lost 2, with 18 bases in between. This CDR3 is CASSSTSMSVPYEQYV. DNA of the CDR3: TGTGCCAGCAGTTCAACCAGCATGTCCGTCCCCTACGAGCAGTACGTC.

Ten or more counts support this clonotype. V gene TRBV5-1 combines with J gene TRBJ2-7, with TRBD1 identical over 7 bases. The germline gives CDR1 SGHRS, CDR2 YFSETQ. The CDR3 is 14 residues long. J was trimmed by 3 bases and V by 5 bases; bases with no gene match: 8. The CDR3 here is CASSIQGEGYEQYF. The CDR3 coding sequence is TGCGCCAGCAGTATTCAGGGGGAAGGCTACGAGCAGTACTTC. The entire variable domain, with the rest obtained from reference TRBV5-1 and TRBJ2-7, is as follows: KAGVTQTPRYLIKTRGQQVTLSCSPISGHRSVSWYQQTPGQGLQFLFEYFSETQRNKGNFPGRFSGRQFSNSRSEMNVSTLELGDSALYLCASSIQGEGYEQYFGPGTRLTVT.

In this sample, this clonotype turned up many times. The V call is TRBV10-3, the J call TRBJ1-5; D not certain. V was clipped by 4 bases and J by 5 bases, with 9 bases between them. CDR3 size: 13 residues. Germline assignment: CDR1 ENHRY and CDR2 SYGVKD. The CDR3 DNA is TGTGCCATCAGTGTGGCAGGAGATCAGCCCCAGCATTTT. Translated, it gives CAISVAGDQPQHF.

This clonotype was detected ten times or more. The rearrangement joins TRBV7-9 to TRBJ1-5; the D gene is possibly TRBD1 (5 bases). The germline V gene has CDR1 SEHNR and CDR2 FQNEAQ (reference sequence). Deletions cut 4 bases from V and 2 bases from J, with 15 bases between. This CDR3 has 16 residues. The CDR3 sequence: CASSSSKGSGNQPQHF. As DNA, the CDR3 is TGTGCCAGCAGCTCCAGCAAGGGGTCCGGCAATCAGCCCCAGCATTTT.

This clonotype was observed at least ten times. This chain uses TRBV20-1 with TRBJ1-1, with D uncertain. The germline V gene encodes CDR1 DFQATT and CDR2 SNEGSKA (reference sequence). V was cut by 8 bases and J by 2 bases, with 9 bases left in between. The CDR3 spans 11 residues. The CDR3 DNA follows: TGCAGTTTTCCCTTAAACACTGAAGCTTTCTTT. Encoded protein: CSFPLNTEAFF.

This clonotype was observed at least ten times. The rearrangement uses TRBV20-1 and TRBJ2-1, with D hard to call. CDR1 and CDR2 from the germline V gene are DFQATT and SNEGSKA (reference sequence). This CDR3 has 14 amino acids. Trimming took off 4 bases at V and 3 bases at J, with 13 bases between the two ends. The CDR3 loop is CSATRPPFYNEQFF. CDR3 DNA sequence: TGCAGTGCTACCAGGCCTCCGTTCTACAATGAGCAGTTCTTC.

This clonotype was recorded at least ten times. CDR3 coding DNA: TGTGCCAGCAGTGAAATCAGGGGCAATTCACCCCTCCACTTT. Residues: CASSEIRGNSPLHF. The V and J genes are TRBV2 and TRBJ1-6; D might be TRBD1 (6 bases). In germline, CDR1 is SNHLY, CDR2 FYNNEI. The germline V and J ends were trimmed by 2 bases and 7 bases, with 9 bases remaining between them. The CDR3 is 14 amino acids. The whole variable domain, filled in from reference TRBV2 and TRBJ1-6, reads EPEVTQTPSHQVTQMGQEVILRCVPISNHLYFYWYRQILGQKVEFLVSFYNNEISEKSEIFDDQFSVERPDGSNFTLKIRSTKLEDSAMYFCASSEIRGNSPLHFGNGTRLTVT.

In this sample, this clonotype turned up many times. The gene calls are TRBV5-1 and TRBJ1-1; possible D gene TRBD1, 6 bases. Germline CDR1 is SGHRS and CDR2 is YFSETQ. The CDR3 contains 15 residues. Trimming left V 3 bases short and J 1 base short, with 13 bases between. The CDR3 region is CASSSHREGNTEAFF. The CDR3 region has the DNA TGCGCCAGCAGCTCCCACAGGGAGGGGAACACTGAAGCTTTCTTT.

This clonotype was counted many times. Its ends do not fully match the called genes, so a read error is possible. This sequence joins TRBV11-1 and TRBJ1-1; D is unresolved. The germline V gene has CDR1 SGHAT and CDR2 FQDESV (reference sequence). The length of the CDR3 is 13 residues. CDR3 sequence (DNA): TGTGCCAGCAGCCTAGCAGGGAACACTGAAGCTTTCTTT. Protein: CASSLAGNTEAFF.